The source of this T cell receptor beta chain is a study of blood T cell repertoires in COVID-19 (dated by TCRdb to 2019 to 2021). Context from the whole study: The collaborator samples originated in the United States, Italy and Spain and spanned the acute and convalescent phases of COVID-19. Where HLA class I and class II types were available, the types were taken from metadata supplied by the sample provider, not from assay-based typing. The samples were drawn from two sources: the first 160 participants of the ongoing ImmuneRACE study, and 1,200 or so subjects contributed by 6 global collaborators. The dataset comprised deeply sampled blood TCRbeta repertoires from subjects exposed to, actively infected with, or recovered from COVID-19. Nearly every sample came with metadata listing a de-identified subject ID, COVID-19 status, age in years and sex. The prospective study material was composed of cDNA or gDNA derived from T cells, B-cell-depleted T cells, or PBMCs. The repertoires were made available in a free public database intended to serve as a resource for research on the immune response to SARS-CoV-2.

TCRbeta CDR3 regions were amplified from genomic DNA using the immunoSEQ Assay, a bias-controlled multiplex PCR. The authors' analysis ran thus. The number of nucleated cells in each sample was estimated from the amplification of reference gene primers within the assay. Sequence reads were collapsed and filtered to measure the absolute abundance of every unique TCRbeta CDR3 rearrangement. For each sample, productive Simpson clonality was calculated as the square root of Simpson's diversity index over productive rearrangements. Sourced from immuneACCESS, this table was stored by TCRdb with only in-frame sequences that have V and J called. A share of the clones is absent; for the studies checked, an unresolved V gene accounts for under half, and the remainder has no known explanation. V and J calls and clone size are copied from that table; D and trimming were computed from the DNA. Here the sample has roughly 290,000 clones; 90% occur a single time. The ten most abundant clones make up 6% to 7% of the sample.

To note about this clone: The specificity of this receptor is unknown. Nothing much larger sits one base from this clone, and base qualities are not available.

The CDR3 measures 15 amino acids from cysteine to phenylalanine. The kept DNA is CDR3 alone, 45 bases in frame from the first base. According to the germline V gene, CDR1 reads SGHVS and CDR2 reads FNYEAQ. Trimming removed 8 bases from V and 0 bases from J; the gene matches leave 4 bases unexplained. One collaborating source in Seattle enrolled patients during active infection and followed them longitudinally through the course of disease. The collaborating institutions used their own protocols to collect whole blood in K2EDTA tubes. For TCRbeta analysis, collaborators shipped samples as frozen whole blood, isolated PBMCs, or DNA extracted from either of those sample types. General conclusions and limits of the study: Clinical and demographic metadata were provided uncurated, with the amount varying by source and participant.

This sequence uses TRBV7-6 and TRBJ2-1, with 10 junctional bases fitting TRBD2. Sequenced input: peripheral blood. The receptor comes from a woman aged 30 to 39 with COVID-19, enrolled during active disease. The CDR3 sequence is CASGASGSSYNEQFF. DNA sequence: TGTGCCAGCGGAGCTAGCGGGAGCTCCTACAATGAGCAGTTCTTC.